A single sample gave rise to the 4 T cell receptor beta chains below, sequenced in a study of CD8+CD57+ T cells in acquired aplastic anemia (dated by TCRdb to 2017 to 2018). Sequenced on an Illumina HiSeq 2000. Profiling of TCR beta VDJ combinations and CDR3 sequences used genomic DNA as the template. The public sequencing data were trimmed at Q25 with fastp and processed into clonotypes with MiXCR by TCRdb, which kept only in-frame beta chains. Rows with one shared CDR3 protein collapse into an entry with the most common genes and DNA. In all, the sample holds about 210,000 distinct CDR3 sequences, and roughly 55% of those were seen once. Of the sample, approximately 30% falls within the top ten clones. Sample: sorted CD4+, CD8+, or CD8+CD57+ T cells (not recorded which) from PBMCs. Receptor source: a human donor in good health.

The chain employs TRBV7-2 and TRBJ2-2; weak D call: TRBD1 (5 bases). The CDR3 extends over 16 amino acids. Per the germline V gene, CDR1 is SGHTA and CDR2 is FQGNSA. V was shortened by 4 bases and J by 0 bases, with 12 bases between the two germline ends. In nucleotides, the CDR3 is TGTGCCAGCAGCTCGAAACAGGTCGCGAACACCGGGGAGCTGTTTTTT. It is translated as CASSSKQVANTGELFF.

The J gene is TRBJ2-7, the V gene TRBV14; 7 bases are shared with TRBD1. The CDR3 is 13 residues long. Per the germline V gene, CDR1 is SGHDN and CDR2 is FVKESK. The V segment lost 5 bases and the J segment 6 bases; nucleotides outside the gene matches: 7. For the CDR3, the DNA is TGTGCCAGCAGCTTGGAAGGGGGCGCCGAGCAGTACTTC. This sequence encodes CASSLEGGAEQYF. The full variable domain, its missing parts supplied by reference TRBV14 and TRBJ2-7, is EAGVTQFPSHSVIEKGQTVTLRCDPISGHDNLYWYRRVMGKEIKFLLHFVKESKQDESGMPNNRFLAERTGGTYSTLKVQPAELEDSGVYFCASSLEGGAEQYFGPGTRLTVT.

The V call is TRBV7-9, the J call TRBJ1-1, with a possible D match to TRBD1 (5 bases). Trimming removed 7 bases from V and 0 bases from J, with 9 bases in between. CDR3 length: 13 residues. The germline V gene has CDR1 SEHNR and CDR2 FQNEAQ (reference sequence). CDR3 sequence: CASIRQMNTEAFF. CDR3 bases: TGTGCCAGCATAAGACAGATGAACACTGAAGCTTTCTTT.

This clonotype was seen a handful of times. The chain employs TRBV20-1 and TRBJ1-1; the D is unclear. Germline V gene data show CDR1 as DFQATT and CDR2 as SNEGSKA (reference sequence). Trimming left V 6 bases short and J 1 base short, with 12 bases between. The CDR3 consists of 13 residues. This CDR3 reads CSATWERNTEAFF. CDR3 DNA: TGCAGTGCGACCTGGGAAAGGAACACTGAAGCTTTCTTT.